The sequence of this T cell receptor beta chain was determined in a study of T cell changes during pregnancy in multiple sclerosis. Produced via immunoSEQ multiplex PCR; TCRdb's table is partial and in-frame only. This table has roughly 100,000 clones, almost 95% appearing once. This CDR3 spans 15 amino acids. The germline V gene has CDR1 MDHEN and CDR2 SYDVKM. After removal of 4 bases from V and 6 bases from J, the junction contained 12 bases not matched to a gene. The sample was peripheral blood, taken after pregnancy. This TCR derives from a female donor with multiple sclerosis, enrolled in a pregnancy study. The rearrangement joins TRBV28 to TRBJ2-7; TRBD1 matches 7 bases. The CDR3 loop is CASSSPGQPVAEQYF. The CDR3 DNA reads as TGTGCCAGCAGTTCGCCGGGACAGCCAGTAGCCGAGCAGTACTTC.